These T cell receptor beta chains were read from a single sample in a study of blood T cell repertoires in COVID-19. The protocol was immunoSEQ multiplex PCR, while the TCRdb copy is restricted to in-frame clones and leaves out a portion. The sample has 80,000 to 95,000 clones, approximately 87% seen once; the top ten hold roughly 15%. The material sequenced was peripheral blood. The source of these receptors is a woman in her seventies with acute or convalescent COVID-19. CDR3s include the opening cysteine and the closing phenylalanine or tryptophan. D genes are given only for firm matches. Clone size is stated in some rows and not others, as once, few, many or a class when expanded.

>.|TRBV28|.|TRBJ1-5
TGTGCCAGCAGCTGGGGCACAGGGTTAGGTCAGCCCCAGCATTTT
CASSWGTGLGQPQHF
>TRBD1|TRBV25-1|.|TRBJ1-2
TGTGCCAGCAGTGCCCGGACAGGCTATGGCTACACCTTC
CASSARTGYGYTF
>.|TRBV7-2|.|TRBJ1-2
TGTGCCAGCAGCTCGGGGTACGGAGGTTTTGGCTACACCTTC
CASSSGYGGFGYTF
>TRBD1|TRBV2|few|TRBJ1-4
TGTGCCAGCAGTCCGGGACAGCCAGCAACTAATGAAAAACTGTTTTTT
CASSPGQPATNEKLFF
>TRBD1|TRBV28|.|TRBJ1-5
TGTGCCAGCAGTATGGACAGGGCAAATCAGCCCCAGCATTTT
CASSMDRANQPQHF
>.|TRBV7-6|.|TRBJ2-2
TGTGCCAGCAGCATTAGCGTGGGTGGCACCGGGGAGCTGTTTTTT
CASSISVGGTGELFF
>.|TRBV9|.|TRBJ2-1
TGTGCCAGCAGCGCCCCGGGACACCCGTACAATGAGCAGTTCTTC
CASSAPGHPYNEQFF
>.|TRBV5-1|once|TRBJ1-1
TGCGCCAGCAGCTCCCTGGGGGGGGCAAACACTGAAGCTTTCTTT
CASSSLGGANTEAFF
>TRBD2|TRBV5-8|.|TRBJ2-3
TGTGCCAGCAGCCTCTCGACTAGCAGTAGCACAGATACGCAGTATTTT
CASSLSTSSSTDTQYF
>.|TRBV5-6|.|TRBJ2-5
TGTGCCAGCAGCTTGATCCGTCGACTCCAAGAGACCCAGTACTTC
CASSLIRRLQETQYF
>TRBD1|TRBV7-9|.|TRBJ1-1
TGTGCCAGCAGCTTAAGGACAGGGTCGACTGAAGCTTTCTTT
CASSLRTGSTEAFF
>.|TRBV5-6|few|TRBJ1-2
TGTGCCAGCAGCTTAAGGGGATTCTATGGCTACACCTTC
CASSLRGFYGYTF
>.|TRBV12-5|.|TRBJ2-3
TGTGCTAGTGGTTTGCAAAGAAGTGGGAGTGGAGATACGCAGTATTTT
CASGLQRSGSGDTQYF
>TRBD1|TRBV15|once|TRBJ2-6
TGTGCCACCAGCAGTGACAGGGGGCGAAGCTCTGGGGCCAACGTCCTGACTTTC
CATSSDRGRSSGANVLTF
>TRBD1|TRBV11-2|.|TRBJ2-2
TGTGCCAGCAGTCGACTGACAGGGTTCGGGGAGCTGTTTTTT
CASSRLTGFGELFF
>TRBD1|TRBV29-1|once|TRBJ1-2
TGCAGCGTTGACGAGGGACAGGGCTACACCTTC
CSVDEGQGYTF
>TRBD2|TRBV3-1/TRBV3-2|.|TRBJ2-5
TGTGCCACCTGCCGGCGGACTAGCGTGCAAGAGACCCAGTACTTC
CATCRRTSVQETQYF
>.|TRBV7-6|.|TRBJ2-1
TGTGCCAGCAGCCATTCCACCAGGCCTTACAATGAGCAGTTCTTC
CASSHSTRPYNEQFF
>TRBD1|TRBV7-9|.|TRBJ1-3
TGTGCCAGCAGCCCCGGAGGGACAGGGGTCTCCAGCTCTGGAAACACCATATATTTT
CASSPGGTGVSSSGNTIYF
>TRBD2|TRBV5-4|.|TRBJ2-3
TGTGCCAGCAGCCATGTGGTAGCGGGCACTACGCAGTATTTT
CASSHVVAGTTQYF
>.|TRBV3-1/TRBV3-2|.|TRBJ2-3
TGTGCCAGCAGCCAAGACGACGGGGGTACAGGCACAGATACGCAGTATTTT
CASSQDDGGTGTDTQYF
>TRBD2|TRBV19|.|TRBJ2-1
TGTGCCAGTAGTATAAGAGGAGCGGGGGACCCATACAATGAGCAGTTCTTC
CASSIRGAGDPYNEQFF
>.|TRBV6-5|.|TRBJ2-3
TGTGCCAGCAGTCGGGGGAGAGATACAGATACGCAGTATTTT
CASSRGRDTDTQYF
>TRBD1|TRBV20-1|once|TRBJ1-1
TGCAGTGCTAGTGAGGGACAGGGCAACACTGAAGCTTTCTTT
CSASEGQGNTEAFF
>TRBD1|TRBV24-1|.|TRBJ2-6
TGTGCCACCAGTGATGATAGACAGGGGCGCGGCTCTGGGGCCAACGTCCTGACTTTC
CATSDDRQGRGSGANVLTF
>TRBD1|TRBV10-2|.|TRBJ1-1
TGCGCCAGCAACGGTGGACAGGGTCCTTTCTTT
CASNGGQGPFF
>.|TRBV7-2|.|TRBJ1-2
TGTGCCAGCAGCTTAGTTGGATGGCAGGGTTCTGGCTACACCTTC
CASSLVGWQGSGYTF
>TRBD1|TRBV5-1|.|TRBJ2-2
TGCGCCAGCAGCGCCGGGACAGGGGCTATTCCCGGGGAGCTGTTTTTT
CASSAGTGAIPGELFF
>TRBD2|TRBV19|once|TRBJ2-1
TGTGCCAGTAGTATAGATCTGCGGACTAGCAATGAGCAGTTCTTC
CASSIDLRTSNEQFF
>.|TRBV12-3/TRBV12-4|.|TRBJ1-2
TGTGCCAGCAGCTCACAGGGACACTATGGCTACACCTTC
CASSSQGHYGYTF
>.|TRBV6-2/TRBV6-3|.|TRBJ1-4
TGTGCCAGCAGCTACTCTTTAACGGGGGAACTGTTTTTT
CASSYSLTGELFF
>TRBD1|TRBV28|.|TRBJ1-6
TGTGCCAGCAGTTTAAATACAGGGGTTAATTCACCCCTCCACTTT
CASSLNTGVNSPLHF
>.|TRBV7-9|.|TRBJ1-2
TGTGCCAGCAGCCCCCCGTCGACAGCTAACTATGGCTACACCTTC
CASSPPSTANYGYTF
>.|TRBV30|.|TRBJ2-1
TGTGCCCGCCGGGACTTTCCCTACAATGAGCAGTTCTTC
CARRDFPYNEQFF
>TRBD2|TRBV5-1|.|TRBJ2-5
TGCGCCAGCAGCTTAGGTGGGACTAGCGGGAGTGGTCGGGAGACCCAGTACTTC
CASSLGGTSGSGRETQYF
>TRBD1|TRBV5-1|.|TRBJ1-6
TGCGCCAGCAGCCTATCGACAGGGACGAATTCACCCCTCCACTTT
CASSLSTGTNSPLHF
>.|TRBV18|.|TRBJ1-2
TGTGCCAGCTCACCGGACAGCCTGACTAACTATGGCTACACCTTC
CASSPDSLTNYGYTF
>.|TRBV14|.|TRBJ1-6
TGTGCCAGCAGCCCCGGGGGGCAGGGCCGGCCAAATTCACCCCTCCACTTT
CASSPGGQGRPNSPLHF
>.|TRBV25-1|.|TRBJ1-6
TGTGCCAGCAGTGAAATAGGGGGATCTGATAATTCACCCCTCCACTTT
CASSEIGGSDNSPLHF
>TRBD2|TRBV4-1|.|TRBJ2-1
TGCGCCAGCAGCCAAGATGATCCAGTTCACTCTAGCGGGGGCTACTACAATGAGCAGTTCTTC
CASSQDDPVHSSGGYYNEQFF
>TRBD1|TRBV28|.|TRBJ1-3
TGTGCCAGCACCCATTCTCCGGACAGGGGAAACACCATATATTTT
CASTHSPDRGNTIYF
>TRBD1|TRBV2|.|TRBJ1-1
TGTGCCAGCAGTAACGACAGGGGATACGGTGAAGCTTTCTTT
CASSNDRGYGEAFF
>TRBD1|TRBV4-3|.|TRBJ1-6
TGCGCCAGCAGCCAAGATTATAAAGCCAGGGGGTTCCCTAATTCACCCCTCCACTTT
CASSQDYKARGFPNSPLHF
>.|TRBV28|.|TRBJ1-2
TGTGCCACCGTCCCAGAGGCGGGTCGTTATGGCTACACCTTC
CATVPEAGRYGYTF
>.|TRBV7-2|.|TRBJ1-2
TGTGCCAGCAGCTTACCAGGGGACTATGGCTACACCTTC
CASSLPGDYGYTF
>TRBD1|TRBV5-1|.|TRBJ1-1
TGCGCCAGCAGCCCCCGGGACAGGGAGGGAGGCACTGAAGCTTTCTTT
CASSPRDREGGTEAFF
>TRBD2|TRBV19|.|TRBJ2-1
TGTGCCAGTAGTAGAATTGGACTAGACAATGAGCAGTTCTTC
CASSRIGLDNEQFF
>.|TRBV28|.|TRBJ2-3
TGTGCCAGCACCTCATACGACAGACCCAGCACAGATACGCAGTATTTT
CASTSYDRPSTDTQYF
>.|TRBV29-1|few|TRBJ1-3
TGCAGCGTGCGGTTCGATGGTGGAAACACCATATATTTT
CSVRFDGGNTIYF
>.|TRBV3-1/TRBV3-2|few|TRBJ1-5
TGTGCCAGCAGCCCCTCCTCAGGGAACAATCAGCCCCAGCATTTT
CASSPSSGNNQPQHF
>TRBD1|TRBV5-6|.|TRBJ2-2
TGTGCCAGCAGCTTGTTACAGGGGGCGGGGACCGGGGAGCTGTTTTTT
CASSLLQGAGTGELFF
>.|TRBV15|.|TRBJ1-2
TGTGCCACCAGCAGAGATCAGGGGAACTATGGCTACACCTTC
CATSRDQGNYGYTF
>TRBD2|TRBV7-9|.|TRBJ2-3
TGTGCCAGCAGCCCAAAACTCAGGCTAGCGGGGTTTGGGGATACGCAGTATTTT
CASSPKLRLAGFGDTQYF
>.|TRBV7-2|.|TRBJ1-1
TGTGCCAGCAGCTTAGGCGGGAGGGCTGAAGCTTTCTTT
CASSLGGRAEAFF
>.|TRBV21-1|.|TRBJ2-2
TGTGCCAGCAGCCTTCTCCGGAGGACACATCGGGAGGTTACCGGGGAGCTGTTTTTT
CASSLLRRTHREVTGELFF
>.|TRBV5-1|.|TRBJ2-3
TGCGCCAGCAGCTTGGGTCGTGGGCAGTCAGATACGCAGTATTTT
CASSLGRGQSDTQYF
>TRBD1|TRBV28|.|TRBJ1-1
TGTGCCAGCAGTTCCCCTGGTCGGGACAGGGGGCATGCTTTCTTT
CASSSPGRDRGHAFF
>.|TRBV4-2|.|TRBJ1-2
TGTGCCAGCAGCCAAGAGAAGACAGCCTATGGCTACACCTTC
CASSQEKTAYGYTF